A selection of T cell receptor beta chains follows, all from one sample in a study of OX40 agonist ivuxolimab in advanced cancers. The repertoire was sequenced with immunoSEQ multiplex PCR; TCRdb's copy has only in-frame clones and lacks some. The profile shows tens of thousands of clones, approximately 92% of them singletons. Sample: CD4+ or CD8+ T cells sorted from blood, taken in a trial of the OX40 agonist ivuxolimab. Receptors were obtained from an adult with an advanced solid tumor such as melanoma, head and neck, liver or kidney cancer. Each CDR3 is given with its conserved first and last residue. D genes are given only for firm matches. Clone size is given for some rows only: seen once, a few or many times, or a class if the clone is expanded.

cdr3_length: 15
v_call: TRBV4-2
d_call: TRBD1
clone_size: few
j_call: TRBJ1-1
cdr3_nt: TGTGCCAGCAGCCCACCGGACAGGGAGAACACTGAAGCTTTCTTT
cdr3_aa: CASSPPDRENTEAFF

cdr3_length: 12
v_call: TRBV12-2
d_call: -
clone_size: -
j_call: TRBJ1-4
cdr3_nt: TGTGCAAGTCGCTTAGTTGTAGGGTTACTGTTTTTT
cdr3_aa: CASRLVVGLLFF

cdr3_length: 13
v_call: TRBV19
d_call: -
clone_size: few
j_call: TRBJ1-1
cdr3_nt: TGTGCCACAGAGGGGCAAAAGAACACTGAAGCTTTCTTT
cdr3_aa: CATEGQKNTEAFF

cdr3_length: 14
v_call: TRBV29-1
d_call: TRBD1
clone_size: -
j_call: TRBJ2-1
cdr3_nt: TGCAGCGCCACGCGAGGACAGGGGTACAATGAGCAGTTCTTC
cdr3_aa: CSATRGQGYNEQFF

cdr3_length: 11
v_call: TRBV20-1
d_call: -
clone_size: few
j_call: TRBJ2-4
cdr3_nt: TGCAGTGCTAGAGATCTCCACATTCAGTACTTC
cdr3_aa: CSARDLHIQYF

cdr3_length: 13
v_call: TRBV2
d_call: TRBD1
clone_size: -
j_call: TRBJ2-7
cdr3_nt: TGTGCCAGCAGAACGGGGACAGGGGGCGAGCAGTACTTC
cdr3_aa: CASRTGTGGEQYF

cdr3_length: 14
v_call: TRBV6-1
d_call: TRBD1
clone_size: -
j_call: TRBJ2-1
cdr3_nt: TGTGCCAGCAGTGCCTACTGGACAGGGAATGAGCAGTTCTTC
cdr3_aa: CASSAYWTGNEQFF

cdr3_length: 16
v_call: TRBV4-1
d_call: -
clone_size: once
j_call: TRBJ1-1
cdr3_nt: TGCGCCAGCAGCCAAGACCCCGCGTGGGGGAACACTGAAGCTTTCTTT
cdr3_aa: CASSQDPAWGNTEAFF

cdr3_length: 16
v_call: TRBV6-6
d_call: TRBD2
clone_size: -
j_call: TRBJ2-4
cdr3_nt: TGTGCCAGCAGCCCGGGACTAGTCTCGGCCAAAAACATTCAGTACTTC
cdr3_aa: CASSPGLVSAKNIQYF

cdr3_length: 15
v_call: TRBV5-4
d_call: -
clone_size: -
j_call: TRBJ1-2
cdr3_nt: TGTGCCAGCAGCCCCGGGCCCCCTGGGCGCTATGGCTACACCTTC
cdr3_aa: CASSPGPPGRYGYTF

cdr3_length: 17
v_call: TRBV19
d_call: TRBD1
clone_size: -
j_call: TRBJ1-5
cdr3_nt: TGTGCCAGTATCGCCGGGACAGGTTTATATAGCAATCAGCCCCAGCATTTT
cdr3_aa: CASIAGTGLYSNQPQHF

cdr3_length: 16
v_call: TRBV19
d_call: TRBD2
clone_size: -
j_call: TRBJ2-7
cdr3_nt: TGTGCCAGTAGTACCAGTCCAAGCGGGATGCTTTACGAGCAGTACTTC
cdr3_aa: CASSTSPSGMLYEQYF

cdr3_length: 16
v_call: TRBV9
d_call: TRBD2
clone_size: -
j_call: TRBJ2-3
cdr3_nt: TGTGCCAGCAGTTGGACTAGCGGGTTTAGCACAGATACGCAGTATTTT
cdr3_aa: CASSWTSGFSTDTQYF

cdr3_length: 16
v_call: TRBV5-1
d_call: TRBD1
clone_size: -
j_call: TRBJ1-1
cdr3_nt: TGCGCCAGCAGCCCTCAACAGGGGGCGATGGGCACTGAAGCTTTCTTT
cdr3_aa: CASSPQQGAMGTEAFF

cdr3_length: 13
v_call: TRBV28
d_call: -
clone_size: -
j_call: TRBJ1-1
cdr3_nt: TGTGCCAGCAGAAGACAGTTGCACACTGAAGCTTTCTTT
cdr3_aa: CASRRQLHTEAFF

cdr3_length: 14
v_call: TRBV15
d_call: -
clone_size: -
j_call: TRBJ2-3
cdr3_nt: TGTGCCACCAGCAGAGGAACAGGCCTTATTGAGCAGTATTTT
cdr3_aa: CATSRGTGLIEQYF

cdr3_length: 12
v_call: TRBV7-9
d_call: -
clone_size: -
j_call: TRBJ2-2
cdr3_nt: TGTGCCTTGGGGCGGGCCCCCGGGGAGCTGTTTTTT
cdr3_aa: CALGRAPGELFF

cdr3_length: 12
v_call: TRBV10-2
d_call: -
clone_size: -
j_call: TRBJ2-7
cdr3_nt: TGCGCCAGCGGGCTAGCCTCCTACGAGCAGTACTTC
cdr3_aa: CASGLASYEQYF

cdr3_length: 15
v_call: TRBV29-1
d_call: -
clone_size: -
j_call: TRBJ2-6
cdr3_nt: TGCAGCGTGACAACAGGGAGCTCTGGGGCCAACGTCCTGACTTTC
cdr3_aa: CSVTTGSSGANVLTF

cdr3_length: 16
v_call: TRBV14
d_call: -
clone_size: -
j_call: TRBJ2-7
cdr3_nt: TGTGCCAGCAGCCAAGAAGGGGTACAGAGTTCCTACGAGCAGTACTTC
cdr3_aa: CASSQEGVQSSYEQYF

cdr3_length: 15
v_call: TRBV19
d_call: TRBD1
clone_size: -
j_call: TRBJ2-7
cdr3_nt: TGTGCCAGTAGTATAGGTGGGACAGGAGGATACGAGCAGTACTTC
cdr3_aa: CASSIGGTGGYEQYF

cdr3_length: 14
v_call: TRBV19
d_call: -
clone_size: -
j_call: TRBJ1-1
cdr3_nt: TGTGCCAGTAGATCCCCGGGGGGGGCCACTGAAGCTTTCTTT
cdr3_aa: CASRSPGGATEAFF

cdr3_length: 14
v_call: TRBV18
d_call: -
clone_size: -
j_call: TRBJ2-7
cdr3_nt: TGTGCCAGCTCACCACCGTTAGGTAGCTACGAGCAGTACTTC
cdr3_aa: CASSPPLGSYEQYF

cdr3_length: 17
v_call: TRBV5-1
d_call: TRBD1
clone_size: -
j_call: TRBJ2-1
cdr3_nt: TGCGCCAGCAGCTCCCGGGTCACCCCGGGACAGGGCCATGAGCAGTTCTTC
cdr3_aa: CASSSRVTPGQGHEQFF

cdr3_length: 14
v_call: TRBV5-3
d_call: -
clone_size: -
j_call: TRBJ1-4
cdr3_nt: TGTGCCAGAAGCGTAAAGGGGCCCCTTGAAAAACTGTTTTTT
cdr3_aa: CARSVKGPLEKLFF

cdr3_length: 13
v_call: TRBV7-2
d_call: -
clone_size: -
j_call: TRBJ2-7
cdr3_nt: TGTGCCAGCAGCATCGGGACCGACTACGAGCAGTACTTC
cdr3_aa: CASSIGTDYEQYF

cdr3_length: 16
v_call: TRBV30
d_call: TRBD1
clone_size: once
j_call: TRBJ1-5
cdr3_nt: TGTGCCTGGAGTAGTCCCGGGACAGGGAACAATCAGCCCCAGCATTTT
cdr3_aa: CAWSSPGTGNNQPQHF

cdr3_length: 14
v_call: TRBV30
d_call: TRBD2
clone_size: -
j_call: TRBJ2-7
cdr3_nt: TGTGCCTGGAGAAAGGTAGCGGGGAATTACGAGCAGTACTTC
cdr3_aa: CAWRKVAGNYEQYF

cdr3_length: 13
v_call: TRBV19
d_call: -
clone_size: -
j_call: TRBJ1-2
cdr3_nt: TGTGCCACCCAGGGAGTGGCCAACTATGGCTACACCTTC
cdr3_aa: CATQGVANYGYTF

cdr3_length: 15
v_call: TRBV18
d_call: -
clone_size: -
j_call: TRBJ2-5
cdr3_nt: TGTGCCAGCTCACCACCGTCCAGGCAGGGTGAGACCCAGTACTTC
cdr3_aa: CASSPPSRQGETQYF

cdr3_length: 13
v_call: TRBV6-1
d_call: -
clone_size: -
j_call: TRBJ2-3
cdr3_nt: TGTGCCAGCAGCGCCGAGGTAACAGATACGCAGTATTTT
cdr3_aa: CASSAEVTDTQYF

cdr3_length: 12
v_call: TRBV30
d_call: -
clone_size: -
j_call: TRBJ1-5
cdr3_nt: TGTGCCTGGAGCCAATTGGAGGGGCCCCAGCATTTT
cdr3_aa: CAWSQLEGPQHF

cdr3_length: 18
v_call: TRBV7-3
d_call: TRBD2
clone_size: once
j_call: TRBJ2-5
cdr3_nt: TGTGCCAGCAGCCTTGTTGGGGGACCTCTAGCGGCCCAAGAGACCCAGTACTTC
cdr3_aa: CASSLVGGPLAAQETQYF